This T cell receptor (beta chain) appears in the sequencing data of a study of blood T cell repertoires in COVID-19. The ends lost 7 bases at V and 3 bases at J; junction bases unmatched: 11. Germline V gene data show CDR1 as MNHEY and CDR2 as SVGAGI. This CDR3 region has 15 residues. The sample holds a few counts of this clone. Method: immunoSEQ multiplex PCR; TCRdb's copy keeps in-frame clones and lacks some. The sample yields 300,000 to 450,000 clones, about nine tenths seen once. This receptor was obtained from a woman in her thirties who had been exposed to COVID-19. The sample consisted of PBMCs or T cells enriched from blood (not recorded which). This chain uses TRBV6-5 with TRBJ1-2, with TRBD1 matching 7 bases. This CDR3 is CASNSGQANYYGYTF. The CDR3 region has the DNA TGTGCCAGCAACTCCGGACAGGCTAATTACTATGGCTACACCTTC.